Below, 31 T cell receptor beta chains from the same sample are listed, as sequenced in a study of radiotherapy plus CTLA-4 blockade in lung cancer. Assay: immunoSEQ multiplex PCR; the TCRdb copy retains only in-frame clones and omits some. The sample holds around 45,000 clones, 60% to 80% seen once. Sequencing was performed on peripheral blood, taken from a patient treated with radiotherapy plus ipilimumab. These receptors all come from a human donor with non-small cell lung cancer who had stable disease on radiotherapy plus ipilimumab.

In this sample, this clone turned up once. The junction departs from germline at one end; a sequencing error may be responsible. This chain joins TRBV18 and TRBJ2-2, with TRBD1 matching over 7 bases. The CDR3 is 16 amino acids. From germline, CDR1 is KGHSH and CDR2 LQKENI. CDR3 nucleotide sequence: TGTGCCAGCTCACCAGACCCGGGACAGAACACTGGGGAGCTGTTTTTT. Amino acids: CASSPDPGQNTGELFF.

This chain connects TRBV7-9 to TRBJ2-5; 13 nucleotides match TRBD2. The junction had 7 bases not matched to a gene; V was cut back by 5 bases and J by 1 base. Germline loops: CDR1 SEHNR, CDR2 FQNEAQ (reference sequence). The CDR3 has 17 residues. The chain's CDR3 is CASSRLAGGPAQETQYF. CDR3 sequence (DNA): TGTGCCAGCAGCCGACTAGCGGGGGGCCCTGCCCAAGAGACCCAGTACTTC.

The V gene is TRBV14, the J gene TRBJ2-3; TRBD1 or TRBD2 may be the D gene (5 bases each). Germline CDR1 is SGHDN and CDR2 is FVKESK. Trimming cost V 4 bases and J 6 bases, with 20 bases left between them. The CDR3 has 16 residues. CDR3 nucleotides: TGTGCCAGCAGCCTTGGGCTGACGGGGCTAAGGGATACGCAGTATTTT. Amino acid sequence: CASSLGLTGLRDTQYF.

The chain is built from TRBV5-1 and TRBJ1-1; D ambiguous. Trimming removed 4 bases at V and 7 bases at J, with 20 bases between. The CDR3 sequence is 15 residues long. The V gene's germline CDR1 is SGHRS and CDR2 YFSETQ. The chain's CDR3 is CASSLVSGTGVEAFF. CDR3 DNA sequence: TGCGCCAGCAGCCTTGTCTCAGGCACCGGCGTTGAAGCTTTCTTT.

In nucleotides, the CDR3 is TGTGCCAGCAGGCTACAGGGAAATTTAAACACCATATATTTT. This encodes CASRLQGNLNTIYF. This chain uses TRBV28 with TRBJ1-3, with D possibly TRBD1 on 6 matching bases. The CDR3 is made up of 14 amino acids. V gave up 6 bases and J gave up 6 bases, with 15 bases separating them. Germline CDR1 MDHEN, CDR2 SYDVKM.

The rearrangement links TRBV6-4 to TRBJ1-2, with a weak D call TRBD1 (5 bases). CDR1 and CDR2 (germline): MRHNA, SNTAGT. Trimming removed 8 bases from V and 1 base from J, with 20 bases in between. The CDR3 has 16 amino acids. The CDR3 bases are TGTGCCAGCTCCGGCGAAGGGGCCCCTGATAACTATGGCTACACCTTC. It translates to CASSGEGAPDNYGYTF.

The genes are TRBV10-3 and TRBJ2-6; the match to TRBD1 covers 9 bases. This CDR3 is 19 amino acids long. V gave up 5 bases and J gave up 0 bases; unmatched junction bases: 11. Germline values: CDR1 ENHRY, CDR2 SYGVKD. The CDR3 sequence is CAISSGTGTVFSGANVLTF. In nucleotides, the CDR3 is TGTGCCATCAGTAGTGGGACAGGGACTGTTTTCTCTGGGGCCAACGTCCTGACTTTC.

CDR3 residues: CASSTGTPQGGYTF. The CDR3 nucleotides are TGTGCCAGCAGTACCGGGACACCACAGGGCGGCTACACCTTC. The chain carries TRBV6-1 and TRBJ1-2; D is possibly TRBD1 (6 bases). CDR3 size: 14 residues. Germline values: CDR1 MNHNS, CDR2 SASEGT. V was clipped by 5 bases and J by 8 bases, with 18 bases between them.

The gene calls are TRBV18 and TRBJ1-2; D gene unclear. The germline V gene has CDR1 KGHSH and CDR2 LQKENI. The ends were cut back, 5 bases at V and 4 bases at J, with 17 bases in the middle. The CDR3 consists of 15 residues. The CDR3 here is CASSSLRWDSYGYTF. The CDR3 DNA reads as TGTGCCAGCTCATCGCTAAGGTGGGATAGCTATGGCTACACCTTC.

The chain is built from TRBV7-2 and TRBJ2-1; 8 bases map to TRBD1. The CDR3 runs 14 residues. V was pared by 6 bases and J by 5 bases, with 6 bases of the junction left unmatched. The germline V gene encodes CDR1 SGHTA and CDR2 FQGNSA. The CDR3 sequence: CASRAGTGNNEQFF. As DNA, the CDR3 is TGTGCCAGCAGGGCCGGGACAGGTAACAATGAGCAGTTCTTC.

This clone was seen a handful of times. The gene calls are TRBV27 and TRBJ1-1; D ambiguous. Germline V gene lookup returns CDR1 MNHEY and CDR2 SMNVEV (reference sequence). This CDR3 comprises 14 residues. Trimming took off 6 bases at V and 1 base at J, with 12 bases between the two ends. This chain's CDR3 is CASRLADPNTEAFF. DNA of the CDR3: TGTGCCAGCAGACTAGCAGACCCGAACACTGAAGCTTTCTTT.

The rearrangement uses TRBV9 and TRBJ1-1; D is possibly TRBD1 (6 bases). Germline CDR1 is SGDLS and CDR2 is YYNGEE. The CDR3 spans 15 residues. V was trimmed by 1 base and J by 0 bases, leaving 10 bases between them. DNA for the CDR3: TGTGCCAGCAGCGTAACAGGGTTTATGAACACTGAAGCTTTCTTT. Its protein product is CASSVTGFMNTEAFF.

This clone was seen only a few times. The V gene is TRBV7-9, the J gene TRBJ2-3; D possibly corresponds to TRBD2 (6 bases). V was shortened by 6 bases and J by 5 bases, with 9 bases between the two germline ends. The germline CDR1 and CDR2 sequences are SEHNR and FQNEAQ (reference sequence). The CDR3 has 12 amino acids. The CDR3 region is CASRSGGDTQYF. CDR3 coding DNA: TGTGCCAGCAGATCCGGGGGAGATACGCAGTATTTT.

The rearrangement joins TRBV6-5 to TRBJ1-1; D not resolved. The V end lost 0 bases, the J end lost 0 bases, and 8 bases lay between the germline ends. The CDR3 length is 15 residues. The germline gives CDR1 MNHEY, CDR2 SVGAGI. CDR3 region: CASSYSGNMNTEAFF. For the CDR3, the DNA is TGTGCCAGCAGTTACTCCGGCAATATGAACACTGAAGCTTTCTTT.

J is TRBJ1-2 and V is TRBV5-1; TRBD1 is a possible D gene (5 bases). The germline V gene encodes CDR1 SGHRS and CDR2 YFSETQ. The CDR3 has 14 amino acids. Trimming shortened V by 7 bases and J by 6 bases, and 19 bases separated the two germline ends. The CDR3 nucleotides read TGCGCCAGCCGCACCGGGACTTACGAAGATGGCTACACCTTC. Amino acid sequence: CASRTGTYEDGYTF.

In its sample, this clone was seen once. The rearrangement uses TRBV25-1 and TRBJ1-1; TRBD1 is a possible D gene (5 bases). V lost 2 bases, J lost 3 bases, and 13 bases lay in between. CDR1 is MGHDK and CDR2 is SYGVNS in the germline V gene. This CDR3 spans 15 amino acids. The CDR3 DNA follows: TGTGCCAGCAGTGAAGGGGGAGGCAGACACACTGAAGCTTTCTTT. This gives the protein CASSEGGGRHTEAFF.

The V and J genes are TRBV7-9 and TRBJ1-6; D not resolved. The CDR3 extends over 14 amino acids. Trimming cost V 7 bases and J 6 bases, with 13 bases left between them. Germline V gene data show CDR1 as SEHNR and CDR2 as FQNEAQ (reference sequence). The CDR3 protein is CASTKQGGNSPLHF. In DNA, the CDR3 is TGTGCCAGCACCAAACAAGGAGGTAATTCACCCCTCCACTTT.

V is TRBV19 and J is TRBJ1-1; D perhaps matches TRBD1 (6 bases). CDR3 length: 14 amino acids. Looked up from germline, CDR1 is LNHDA and CDR2 is SQIVND (reference sequence). Trimming shortened V by 5 bases and J by 5 bases, and 15 bases separated the two germline ends. Written as DNA, the CDR3 is TGTGCCAGTAGTTTTTACTCAACAGGGACTGAAGCTTTCTTT. Protein product: CASSFYSTGTEAFF.

V and J are TRBV5-6 and TRBJ1-2; possibly TRBD1 for D (5 bases). Per germline, CDR1 SGHDT and CDR2 YYEEEE. This CDR3 has 14 amino acids. V was trimmed by 4 bases and J by 5 bases, leaving 15 bases between them. The CDR3 region has the DNA TGTGCCAGCAGCGCTACAGGCGCGGGATATGGCTACACCTTC. Its protein product is CASSATGAGYGYTF.

The rearrangement joins TRBV19 to TRBJ2-5, with TRBD1 as a possible D gene (6 bases). Germline CDR1 is LNHDA and CDR2 is SQIVND (reference sequence). The CDR3 is made up of 13 amino acids. With 4 bases removed from V and 2 bases from J, the gap between germline ends came to 8 bases. In nucleotides, the CDR3 is TGTGCCAGTAGTAGGGACAAGCAAGAGACCCAGTACTTC. Protein product: CASSRDKQETQYF.

This clone was detected only a few times. The DNA for the CDR3 is TGCAGCGTTGGAGGCCAGGGGGGTGTGGGCACTGAAGCTTTCTTT. As protein: CSVGGQGGVGTEAFF. The rearrangement joins TRBV29-1 to TRBJ1-1; 7 bases align to TRBD1. Germline lookup yields CDR1 SQVTM and CDR2 ANQGSEA. This CDR3 contains 15 residues. The junction had 12 bases not matched to a gene; V was cut back by 4 bases and J by 4 bases.

V is TRBV7-2 and J is TRBJ2-3; a possible D gene is TRBD2 (7 bases). The CDR3 runs to 15 residues. V gave up 0 bases and J gave up 4 bases, with 11 bases separating them. Germline V CDR1 and CDR2: SGHTA, FQGNSA. CDR3 loop: CASSLAGGPSDTQYF. CDR3 sequence (DNA): TGTGCCAGCAGCTTAGCGGGGGGGCCTTCAGATACGCAGTATTTT.

This clone was seen a handful of times. This rearrangement joins TRBV27 to TRBJ1-6, with D tentatively TRBD1 (6 bases). Germline CDR1 MNHEY, CDR2 SMNVEV (reference sequence). The CDR3 extends over 18 amino acids. Trimming took 2 bases from V and 0 from J, leaving 14 bases between them. The CDR3 is CASSLVGGGSSYNSPLHF. CDR3 nucleotides: TGTGCCAGCAGTTTAGTAGGGGGAGGGAGCTCCTATAATTCACCCCTCCACTTT.

This rearrangement joins TRBV5-4 to TRBJ1-2; 7 bases agree with TRBD1. Unmatched junction bases numbered 16, after V lost 0 bases and J lost 8 bases. This CDR3 comprises 17 residues. The germline V gene encodes CDR1 SGHNT and CDR2 YYREEE (reference sequence). CDR3 sequence (DNA): TGTGCCAGCAGCTTGGTGGGGAGGGGGCGCAGCACGGAGGGCTACACCTTC. Amino acids: CASSLVGRGRSTEGYTF.

For the CDR3, the DNA is TGTGCCATCAGTGCCCGGGGGGCTACTCAGCCCCAGCATTTT. This encodes CAISARGATQPQHF. J is TRBJ1-5 and V is TRBV10-3; D may be TRBD1 (6 bases). V gave up 4 bases and J gave up 6 bases, with 13 bases separating them. Germline V lookup: CDR1 ENHRY, CDR2 SYGVKD. The CDR3 length is 14 residues.

V usage is TRBV6-5 and J usage is TRBJ2-2; perhaps D is TRBD1 or TRBD2 (5 bases each). Germline V lookup: CDR1 MNHEY, CDR2 SVGAGI. V lost 8 bases, J lost 5 bases, and 12 bases lay in between. This CDR3 is built from 13 residues. The CDR3 spells CASESGRTGELFF. As DNA, the CDR3 is TGTGCCAGCGAGTCGGGGCGGACCGGGGAGCTGTTTTTT.

V gene TRBV7-9 combines with J gene TRBJ1-3; 10 bases map to TRBD1. The junction had 6 bases not matched to a gene; V was cut back by 6 bases and J by 1 base. This CDR3 region has 16 residues. Germline lookup yields CDR1 SEHNR and CDR2 FQNEAQ (reference sequence). CDR3 amino acids: CASSPGTGVSGNTIYF. Here the CDR3 DNA reads TGTGCCAGCAGTCCCGGGACAGGGGTATCTGGAAACACCATATATTTT.

This clone was picked up a small number of times. The chain employs TRBV7-2 and TRBJ1-3; D is unclear. V was trimmed by 2 bases and J by 3 bases, leaving 5 bases between them. CDR1 and CDR2 (germline): SGHTA, FQGNSA. The CDR3 has 13 residues. DNA for the CDR3: TGTGCCAGCAGCTTACTTTTTGGAAACACCATATATTTT. Translation: CASSLLFGNTIYF.

J is TRBJ2-1 and V is TRBV12-5; D could derive from TRBD1 or TRBD2 (6 bases each). This CDR3 is 13 amino acids long. The V gene lost 2 bases and the J gene lost 10 bases, with 12 bases spanning the gap. Germline V gene lookup returns CDR1 LGHNT and CDR2 FRNRAP. The CDR3 DNA sequence: TGTGCTAGTGGTTTGATAGGGGGGATCGAGCAGTTCTTC. Its translation is CASGLIGGIEQFF.

The rearrangement joins TRBV7-9 to TRBJ1-4, with 7 bases aligning to TRBD1. Trimming cost V 3 bases and J 0 bases; bases outside gene matches: 4. In germline, CDR1 is SEHNR, CDR2 FQNEAQ (reference sequence). CDR3 length: 16 residues. The CDR3 DNA is TGTGCCAGCAGCTTCGGACAGGCTGCAACTAATGAAAAACTGTTTTTT. Amino acid sequence: CASSFGQAATNEKLFF. The complete variable domain, with remaining parts taken from reference TRBV7-9 and TRBJ1-4, reads DTGVSQNPRHKITKRGQNVTFRCDPISEHNRLYWYRQTLGQGPEFLTYFQNEAQLEKSRLLSDRFSAERPKGSFSTLEIQRTEQGDSAMYLCASSFGQAATNEKLFFGSGTQLSVL.

The chain recombines TRBV14 with TRBJ1-1; 12 nucleotides align to TRBD1. The CDR3 consists of 16 residues. Germline trimming cut 2 bases from V and 3 bases from J; bases unmatched to any gene: 4. The germline gives CDR1 SGHDN, CDR2 FVKESK. Here the CDR3 reads CASSQPGQGADTEAFF. The CDR3 region has the DNA TGTGCCAGCAGCCAACCGGGACAGGGGGCCGACACTGAAGCTTTCTTT.